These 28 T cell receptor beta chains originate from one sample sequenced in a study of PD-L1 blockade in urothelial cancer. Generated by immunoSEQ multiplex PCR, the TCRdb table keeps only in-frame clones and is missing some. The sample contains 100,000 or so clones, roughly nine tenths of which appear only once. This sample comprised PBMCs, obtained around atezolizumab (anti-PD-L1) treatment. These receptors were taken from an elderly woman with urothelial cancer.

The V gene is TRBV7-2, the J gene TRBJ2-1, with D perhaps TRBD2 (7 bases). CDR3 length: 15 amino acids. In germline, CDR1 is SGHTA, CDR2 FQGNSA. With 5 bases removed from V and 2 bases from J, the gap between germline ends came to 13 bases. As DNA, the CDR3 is TGTGCCAGCAGCAAGGGGGGGCAGACCTACAATGAGCAGTTCTTC. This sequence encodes CASSKGGQTYNEQFF.

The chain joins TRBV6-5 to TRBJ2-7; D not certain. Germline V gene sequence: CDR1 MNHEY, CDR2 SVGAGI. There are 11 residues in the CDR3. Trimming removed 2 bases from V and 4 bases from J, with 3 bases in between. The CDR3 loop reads CASSYLYEQYF. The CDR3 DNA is TGTGCCAGCAGTTACCTGTACGAGCAGTACTTC.

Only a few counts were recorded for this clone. The CDR3 here is CASSSGGGYGYTF. CDR3 bases: TGTGCCAGCAGCTCAGGGGGCGGCTATGGCTACACCTTC. The V gene is TRBV11-3, the J gene TRBJ1-2; TRBD1 matches at 8 bases. J was trimmed by 4 bases and V by 4 bases; bases with no gene match: 2. Germline V CDR1 and CDR2: SGHNT, YENEEA. The CDR3 length is 13 residues.

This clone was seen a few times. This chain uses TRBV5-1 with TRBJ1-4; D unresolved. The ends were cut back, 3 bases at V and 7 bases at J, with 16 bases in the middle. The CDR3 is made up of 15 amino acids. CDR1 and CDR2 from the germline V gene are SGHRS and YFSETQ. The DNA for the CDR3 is TGCGCCAGCAGCTGGACCGTTTCGGCGGGTGAAAAACTGTTTTTT. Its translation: CASSWTVSAGEKLFF.

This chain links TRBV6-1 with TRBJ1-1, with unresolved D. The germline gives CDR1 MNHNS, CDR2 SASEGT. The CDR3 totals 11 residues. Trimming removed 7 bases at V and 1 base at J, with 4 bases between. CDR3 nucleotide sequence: TGTGCCAGCATCCGGAACACTGAAGCTTTCTTT. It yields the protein CASIRNTEAFF.

CDR3 coding DNA: TGCGCCAGCAGCTTGGGCCCCCAGGGGACTAATGAAAAACTGTTTTTT. Its protein is CASSLGPQGTNEKLFF. The chain couples TRBV5-1 to TRBJ1-4, with a tentative D call TRBD1 (6 bases). This CDR3 is 16 amino acids long. Germline-derived CDR1 and CDR2 are SGHRS and YFSETQ. Trimming removed 0 bases from V and 2 bases from J, with 11 bases in between.

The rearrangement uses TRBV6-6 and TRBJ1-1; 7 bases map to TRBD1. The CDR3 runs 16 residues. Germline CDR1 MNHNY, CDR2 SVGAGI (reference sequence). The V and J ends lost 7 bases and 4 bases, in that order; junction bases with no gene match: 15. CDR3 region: CASNGETGQGVTEAFF. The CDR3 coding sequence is TGTGCCAGCAATGGGGAAACGGGCCAGGGGGTCACTGAAGCTTTCTTT.

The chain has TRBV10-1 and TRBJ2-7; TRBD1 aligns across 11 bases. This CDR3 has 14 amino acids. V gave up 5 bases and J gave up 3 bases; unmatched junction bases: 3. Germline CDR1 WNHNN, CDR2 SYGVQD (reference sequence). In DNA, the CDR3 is TGCGCCAGCAGTCCCGGGACAGGGGGCTACGAGCAGTACTTC. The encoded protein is CASSPGTGGYEQYF.

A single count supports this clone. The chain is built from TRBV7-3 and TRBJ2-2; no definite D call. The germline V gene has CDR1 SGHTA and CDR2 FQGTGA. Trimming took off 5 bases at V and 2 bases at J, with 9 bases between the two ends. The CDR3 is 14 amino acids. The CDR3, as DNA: TGTGCCAGCAGCACCCAGTCTAACACCGGGGAGCTGTTTTTT. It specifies CASSTQSNTGELFF.

The DNA of the CDR3 is TGTGCCAGCGCTCGAGTGGCTAACTATGGCTACACCTTC. This encodes CASARVANYGYTF. V and J are TRBV4-2 and TRBJ1-2; D unresolved. The germline gives CDR1 LGHNA, CDR2 YNFKEQ. V lost 8 bases and J 0 bases, leaving 10 bases between the germline ends. CDR3 length equals 13 residues.

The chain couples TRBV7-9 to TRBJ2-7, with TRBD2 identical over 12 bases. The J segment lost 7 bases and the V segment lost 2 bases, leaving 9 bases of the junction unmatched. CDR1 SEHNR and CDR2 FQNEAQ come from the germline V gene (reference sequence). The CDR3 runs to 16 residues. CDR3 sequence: CASSLPGLAGPREQYF. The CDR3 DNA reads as TGTGCCAGCAGCTTACCAGGACTAGCGGGGCCACGGGAGCAGTACTTC.

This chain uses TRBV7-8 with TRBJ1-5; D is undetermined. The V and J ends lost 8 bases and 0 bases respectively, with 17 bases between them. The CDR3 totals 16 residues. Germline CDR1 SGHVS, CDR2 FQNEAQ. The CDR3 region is CASLRGNSNSNQPQHF. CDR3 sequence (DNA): TGTGCCAGCCTAAGAGGGAACAGCAATAGCAATCAGCCCCAGCATTTT.

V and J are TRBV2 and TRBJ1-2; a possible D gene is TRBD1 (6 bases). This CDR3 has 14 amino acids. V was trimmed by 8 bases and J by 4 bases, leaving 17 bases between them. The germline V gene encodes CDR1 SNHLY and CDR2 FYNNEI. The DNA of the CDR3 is TGTGCCAGCGCCAAAGCCGGGACAATCTATGGCTACACCTTC. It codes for CASAKAGTIYGYTF.

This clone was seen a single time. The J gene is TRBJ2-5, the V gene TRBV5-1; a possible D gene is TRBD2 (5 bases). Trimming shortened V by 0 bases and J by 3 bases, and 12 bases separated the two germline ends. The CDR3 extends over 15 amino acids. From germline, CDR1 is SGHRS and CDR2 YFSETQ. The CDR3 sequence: CASSLGRTGKETQYF. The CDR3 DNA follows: TGCGCCAGCAGCTTGGGACGGACGGGGAAAGAGACCCAGTACTTC. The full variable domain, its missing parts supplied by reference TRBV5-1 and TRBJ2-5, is KAGVTQTPRYLIKTRGQQVTLSCSPISGHRSVSWYQQTPGQGLQFLFEYFSETQRNKGNFPGRFSGRQFSNSRSEMNVSTLELGDSALYLCASSLGRTGKETQYFGPGTRLLVL.

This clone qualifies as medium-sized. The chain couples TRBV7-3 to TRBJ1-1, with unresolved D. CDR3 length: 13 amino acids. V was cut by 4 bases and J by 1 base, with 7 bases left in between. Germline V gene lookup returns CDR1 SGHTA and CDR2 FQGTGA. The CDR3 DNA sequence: TGTGCCAGCAGCTCGAAGCCGAACACTGAAGCTTTCTTT. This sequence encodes CASSSKPNTEAFF.

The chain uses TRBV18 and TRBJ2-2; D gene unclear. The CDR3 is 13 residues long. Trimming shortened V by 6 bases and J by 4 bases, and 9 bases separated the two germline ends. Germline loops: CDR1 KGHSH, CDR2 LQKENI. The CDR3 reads CASSQTATGELFF. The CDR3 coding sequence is TGTGCCAGCTCCCAAACAGCCACCGGGGAGCTGTTTTTT. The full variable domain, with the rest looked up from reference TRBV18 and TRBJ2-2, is NAGVMQNPRHLVRRRGQEARLRCSPMKGHSHVYWYRQLPEEGLKFMVYLQKENIIDESGMPKERFSAEFPKEGPSILRIQQVVRGDSAAYFCASSQTATGELFFGEGSRLTVL.

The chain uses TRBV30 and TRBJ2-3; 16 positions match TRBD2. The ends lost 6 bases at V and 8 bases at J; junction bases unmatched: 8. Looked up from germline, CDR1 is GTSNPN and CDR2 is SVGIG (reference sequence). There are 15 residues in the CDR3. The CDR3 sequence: CACLAGLAGGGTQYF. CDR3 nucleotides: TGTGCCTGCCTAGCGGGACTAGCGGGGGGGGGTACGCAGTATTTT.

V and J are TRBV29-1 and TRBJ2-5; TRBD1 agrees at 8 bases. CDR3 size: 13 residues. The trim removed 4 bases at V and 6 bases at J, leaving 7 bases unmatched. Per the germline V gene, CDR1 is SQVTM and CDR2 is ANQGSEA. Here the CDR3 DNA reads TGCAGCGTTGCAGGGGGCGGTCAGCAGACCCAGTACTTC. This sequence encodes CSVAGGGQQTQYF.

The CDR3 here is CASSLAAGVTYEQYF. DNA for the CDR3: TGTGCCAGCAGCTTAGCGGCGGGAGTAACGTACGAGCAGTACTTC. The rearrangement uses TRBV7-3 and TRBJ2-7, with TRBD2 matching 7 bases. Trimming removed 2 bases from V and 4 bases from J; junction bases left unmatched: 8. The length of the CDR3 is 15 residues. Germline values: CDR1 SGHTA, CDR2 FQGTGA.

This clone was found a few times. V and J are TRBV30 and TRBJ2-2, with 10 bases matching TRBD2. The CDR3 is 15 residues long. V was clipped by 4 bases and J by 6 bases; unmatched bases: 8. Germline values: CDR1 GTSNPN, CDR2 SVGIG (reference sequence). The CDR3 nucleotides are TGTGCCTGGATATCTAGCGGGAGCGGCTCCGGGGAGCTGTTTTTT. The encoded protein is CAWISSGSGSGELFF.

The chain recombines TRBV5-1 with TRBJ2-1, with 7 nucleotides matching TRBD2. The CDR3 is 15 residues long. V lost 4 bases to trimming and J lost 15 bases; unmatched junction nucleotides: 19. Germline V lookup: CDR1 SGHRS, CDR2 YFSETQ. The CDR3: CASSPLGAGAWSSFF. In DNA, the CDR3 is TGCGCCAGCAGCCCCCTAGGGGCGGGAGCTTGGTCATCGTTCTTC. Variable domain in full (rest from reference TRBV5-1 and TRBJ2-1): KAGVTQTPRYLIKTRGQQVTLSCSPISGHRSVSWYQQTPGQGLQFLFEYFSETQRNKGNFPGRFSGRQFSNSRSEMNVSTLELGDSALYLCASSPLGAGAWSSFFGPGTRLTVL.

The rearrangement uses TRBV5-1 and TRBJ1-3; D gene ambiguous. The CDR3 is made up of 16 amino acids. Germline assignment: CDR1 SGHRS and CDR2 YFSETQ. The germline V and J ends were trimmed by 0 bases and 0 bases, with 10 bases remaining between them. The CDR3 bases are TGCGCCAGCAGCTTGGGCCCGGTTGGCTCTGGAAACACCATATATTTT. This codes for CASSLGPVGSGNTIYF.

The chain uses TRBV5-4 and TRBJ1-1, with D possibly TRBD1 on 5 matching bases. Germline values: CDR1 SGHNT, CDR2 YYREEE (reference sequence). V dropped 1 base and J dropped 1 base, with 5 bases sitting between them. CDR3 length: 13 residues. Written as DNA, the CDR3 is TGTGCCAGCAGCTTGACAGGGAACACTGAAGCTTTCTTT. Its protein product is CASSLTGNTEAFF.

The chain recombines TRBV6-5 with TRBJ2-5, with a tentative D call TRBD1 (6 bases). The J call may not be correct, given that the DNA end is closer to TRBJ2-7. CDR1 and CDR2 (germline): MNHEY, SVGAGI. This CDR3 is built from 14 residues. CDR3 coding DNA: TGTGCCAGCAGTCAACAGGGACAACCTTACGAGCAGTACTTC. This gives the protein CASSQQGQPYEQYF.

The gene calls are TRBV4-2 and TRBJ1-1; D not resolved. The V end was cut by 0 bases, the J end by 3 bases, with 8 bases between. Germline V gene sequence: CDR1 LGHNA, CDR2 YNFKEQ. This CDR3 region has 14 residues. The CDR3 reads CASSQDRGDTEAFF. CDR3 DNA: TGTGCCAGCAGCCAAGATCGGGGAGACACTGAAGCTTTCTTT.

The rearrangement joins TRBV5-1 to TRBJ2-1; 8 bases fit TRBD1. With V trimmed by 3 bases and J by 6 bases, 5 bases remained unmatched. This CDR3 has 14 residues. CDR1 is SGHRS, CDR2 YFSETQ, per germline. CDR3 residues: CASSSGQGSNEQFF. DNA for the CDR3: TGCGCCAGCAGCTCTGGACAGGGAAGCAATGAGCAGTTCTTC.

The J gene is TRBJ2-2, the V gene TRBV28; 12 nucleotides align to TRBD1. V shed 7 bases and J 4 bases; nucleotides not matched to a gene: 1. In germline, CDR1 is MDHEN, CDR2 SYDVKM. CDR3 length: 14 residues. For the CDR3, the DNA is TGTGCCAGCACGGGACAGGGGGCCACCGGGGAGCTGTTTTTT. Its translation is CASTGQGATGELFF. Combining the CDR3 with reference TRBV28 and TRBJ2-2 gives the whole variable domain DVKVTQSSRYLVKRTGEKVFLECVQDMDHENMFWYRQDPGLGLRLIYFSYDVKMKEKGDIPEGYSVSREKKERFSLILESASTNQTSMYLCASTGQGATGELFFGEGSRLTVL.

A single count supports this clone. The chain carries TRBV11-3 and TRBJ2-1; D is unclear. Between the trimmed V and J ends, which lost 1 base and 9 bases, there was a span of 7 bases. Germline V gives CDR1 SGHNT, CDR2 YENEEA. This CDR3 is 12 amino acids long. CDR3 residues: CASSLGGGEQFF. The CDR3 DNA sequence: TGTGCCAGCAGCTTAGGAGGCGGTGAGCAGTTCTTC.